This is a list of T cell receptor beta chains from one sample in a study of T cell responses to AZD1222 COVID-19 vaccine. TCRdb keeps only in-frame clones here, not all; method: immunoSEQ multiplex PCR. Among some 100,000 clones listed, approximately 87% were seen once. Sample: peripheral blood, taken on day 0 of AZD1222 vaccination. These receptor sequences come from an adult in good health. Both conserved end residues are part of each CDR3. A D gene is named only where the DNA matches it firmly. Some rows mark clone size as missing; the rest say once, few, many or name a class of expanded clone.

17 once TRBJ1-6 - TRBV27 CASSFRSGGSYNSPLHF TGTGCCAGCAGTTTTCGTTCGGGCGGCTCCTATAATTCACCCCTCCACTTT
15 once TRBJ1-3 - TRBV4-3 CASSPAHARGNTIYF TGCGCCAGCAGCCCCGCTCACGCGCGCGGAAACACCATATATTTT
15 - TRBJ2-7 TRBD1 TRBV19 CASSTPRGPSDEQYF TGTGCCAGTAGTACGCCCAGGGGGCCCTCGGACGAGCAGTACTTC
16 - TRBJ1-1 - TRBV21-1 CASSEPGQGLDTEAFF TGTGCCAGCAGCGAACCGGGACAGGGATTGGACACTGAAGCTTTCTTT
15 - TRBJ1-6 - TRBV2 CASSEARAQFSPLHF TGTGCCAGCAGTGAAGCCAGGGCCCAGTTTTCGCCCCTCCACTTT
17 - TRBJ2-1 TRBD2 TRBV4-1 CASSHAVTSGVFDEQFF TGCGCCAGCAGCCACGCCGTGACTAGCGGGGTTTTCGATGAGCAGTTCTTC
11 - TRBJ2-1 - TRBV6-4 CASSVSPGQFF TGTGCCAGCAGTGTATCTCCAGGGCAGTTCTTC
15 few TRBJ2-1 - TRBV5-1 CASSLVGGSYNEQFF TGCGCCAGCAGCTTGGTGGGGGGTAGCTACAATGAGCAGTTCTTC
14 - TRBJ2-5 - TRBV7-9 CASSLTGLQETQYF TGTGCCAGCAGCTTAACCGGGCTTCAAGAGACCCAGTACTTC
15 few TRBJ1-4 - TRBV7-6 CASSGGGLTVEKLFF TGTGCCAGCAGCGGGGGGGGCCTAACGGTGGAAAAACTGTTTTTT
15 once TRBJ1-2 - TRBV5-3 CARSFRGDTNYGYTF TGTGCCAGAAGCTTTCGAGGGGACACTAACTATGGCTACACCTTC